The 12 T cell receptor beta chains listed next were all sequenced from one sample in a study of shared clonotypes between healthy human individuals. Generated by immunoSEQ multiplex PCR, the TCRdb table keeps only in-frame clones and is missing some. This sample carries over a million clones, roughly 95% of them seen once, and the ten largest clones take more than 0.9%. The specimen sequenced was naive CD4+ T cells sorted from blood. Sample subset: CD45RA+ positively selected. All receptors come from a man aged 30 to 45 in good health.

The chain has TRBV5-4 and TRBJ2-7; no reliable D call. The CDR3 is 16 residues long. In germline, CDR1 is SGHNT, CDR2 YYREEE (reference sequence). The V end was cut by 0 bases, the J end by 0 bases, with 13 bases between. The CDR3, as DNA: TGTGCCAGCAGCTTGGCCCCAGGCTACAGCTCCTACGAGCAGTACTTC. Protein: CASSLAPGYSSYEQYF.

The rearrangement links TRBV29-1 to TRBJ2-7; D remains unclear. The V and J ends lost 6 bases and 1 base respectively, with 13 bases between them. CDR1 is SQVTM and CDR2 is ANQGSEA in the germline V gene. The CDR3 is 13 residues long. This CDR3 is CSVSSRPSYEQYF. As DNA, the CDR3 is TGCAGCGTCTCATCTCGGCCTTCCTACGAGCAGTACTTC.

The chain joins TRBV25-1 to TRBJ2-7, with D maybe TRBD2 (6 bases). CDR1 and CDR2 (germline): MGHDK, SYGVNS. The germline V and J ends were trimmed by 3 bases and 4 bases, with 16 bases remaining between them. The CDR3 totals 15 residues. The CDR3 DNA follows: TGTGCCAGCAGTGATTCGGGGGACGCGAGATACGAGCAGTACTTC. It yields the protein CASSDSGDARYEQYF.

The chain is built from TRBV5-8 and TRBJ2-1; no reliable D call. Between the trimmed V and J ends, which lost 0 bases and 10 bases, there was a span of 8 bases. This CDR3 has 12 residues. Germline assignment: CDR1 SGHTS and CDR2 YDEGEE. The CDR3 here is CASSLVGREQFF. DNA for the CDR3: TGTGCCAGCAGCTTGGTGGGTCGGGAGCAGTTCTTC.

The chain couples TRBV4-1 to TRBJ2-7; the D gene could be TRBD1 or TRBD2 (5 bases each). This CDR3 comprises 14 residues. V was cut by 4 bases and J by 8 bases, with 18 bases left in between. Germline assignment: CDR1 MGHRA and CDR2 YSYEKL. The CDR3 spells CASSPVPRDVKQYF. The CDR3, as DNA: TGCGCCAGCAGCCCAGTACCCCGGGACGTGAAGCAGTACTTC.

V is TRBV7-2 and J is TRBJ1-1; 8 bases are a match to TRBD1. Germline V lookup: CDR1 SGHTA, CDR2 FQGNSA. There are 13 residues in the CDR3. V was pared by 3 bases and J by 7 bases, with 4 bases of the junction left unmatched. CDR3 in amino acids: CASSFSDRDEAFF. Written as DNA, the CDR3 is TGTGCCAGCAGCTTCTCGGACAGGGATGAAGCTTTCTTT.

CDR3 coding DNA: TGTGCCAGCAGTTTTACAGGGTTGTATCAGCCCCAGCATTTT. Residues: CASSFTGLYQPQHF. The chain is built from TRBV28 and TRBJ1-5, with D possibly matching TRBD1 (6 bases). The CDR3 consists of 14 residues. V gave up 3 bases and J gave up 5 bases, with 11 bases separating them. Germline V gene sequence: CDR1 MDHEN, CDR2 SYDVKM.

The chain couples TRBV6-1 to TRBJ2-3; D uncertain. Trimming took 9 bases from V and 2 from J, leaving 9 bases between them. Germline loops: CDR1 MNHNS, CDR2 SASEGT. The CDR3 totals 12 residues. This chain's CDR3 is CARRADTDTQYF. The CDR3, as DNA: TGTGCCAGACGGGCAGACACAGATACGCAGTATTTT.

The chain employs TRBV29-1 and TRBJ1-1; possible D gene TRBD1, 6 bases. V dropped 4 bases and J dropped 1 base, with 16 bases sitting between them. The germline CDR1 and CDR2 sequences are SQVTM and ANQGSEA. This CDR3 spans 15 amino acids. In nucleotides, the CDR3 is TGCAGCGTTGCCTACAGGGCGGCTAGGAACACTGAAGCTTTCTTT. It yields the protein CSVAYRAARNTEAFF.

The chain uses TRBV5-1 and TRBJ2-3; 13 bases map to TRBD2. The length of the CDR3 is 18 residues. Germline V gene sequence: CDR1 SGHRS, CDR2 YFSETQ. V dropped 1 base and J dropped 3; count of bases not matched to a gene: 8. For the CDR3, the DNA is TGCGCCAGCAGCTTGAGGGTACTAGCGGGAGGGACGACAGATACGCAGTATTTT. Its protein is CASSLRVLAGGTTDTQYF.

The rearrangement joins TRBV19 to TRBJ2-2; no firm D call. V was shortened by 2 bases and J by 4 bases, with 2 bases between the two germline ends. CDR1 and CDR2 (germline): LNHDA, SQIVND (reference sequence). The CDR3 is made up of 12 amino acids. The CDR3 DNA is TGTGCCAGTAGTATATTCACCGGGGAGCTGTTTTTT. Its protein is CASSIFTGELFF.

The chain has TRBV14 and TRBJ2-3, with TRBD1 matching 7 bases. With 1 base clipped from V and 6 bases from J, the junction kept 10 bases outside the gene matches. The CDR3 has 16 residues. The germline V gene encodes CDR1 SGHDN and CDR2 FVKESK. In DNA, the CDR3 is TGTGCCAGCAGCCAAGTGGGCAGGGGGATGGTGGATACGCAGTATTTT. As protein: CASSQVGRGMVDTQYF.